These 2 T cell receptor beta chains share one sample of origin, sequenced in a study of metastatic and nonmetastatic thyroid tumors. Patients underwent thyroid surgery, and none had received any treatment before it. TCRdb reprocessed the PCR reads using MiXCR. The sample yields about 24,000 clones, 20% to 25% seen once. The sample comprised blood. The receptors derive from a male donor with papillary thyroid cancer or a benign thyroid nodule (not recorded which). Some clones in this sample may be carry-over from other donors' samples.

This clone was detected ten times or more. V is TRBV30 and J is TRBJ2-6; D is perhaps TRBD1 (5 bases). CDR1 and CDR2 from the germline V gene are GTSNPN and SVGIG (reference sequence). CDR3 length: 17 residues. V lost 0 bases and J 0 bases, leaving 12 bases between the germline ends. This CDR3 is CAWSVHRLNSGANVLTF. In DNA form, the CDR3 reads TGTGCCTGGAGTGTACACAGGTTAAACTCTGGGGCCAACGTCCTGACTTTC. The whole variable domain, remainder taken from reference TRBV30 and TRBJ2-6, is SQTIHQWPATLVQPVGSPLSLECTVEGTSNPNLYWYRQAAGRGLQLLFYSVGIGQISSEVPQNLSASRPQDRQFILSSKKLLLSDSGFYLCAWSVHRLNSGANVLTFGAGSRLTVL.

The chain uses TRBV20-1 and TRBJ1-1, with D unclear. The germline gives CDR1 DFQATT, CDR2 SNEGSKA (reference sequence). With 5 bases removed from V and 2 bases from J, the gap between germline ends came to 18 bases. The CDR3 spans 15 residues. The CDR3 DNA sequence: TGCAGTGCTCACTTTCGTGGGCGAGGAAACACTGAAGCTTTCTTT. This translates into CSAHFRGRGNTEAFF.